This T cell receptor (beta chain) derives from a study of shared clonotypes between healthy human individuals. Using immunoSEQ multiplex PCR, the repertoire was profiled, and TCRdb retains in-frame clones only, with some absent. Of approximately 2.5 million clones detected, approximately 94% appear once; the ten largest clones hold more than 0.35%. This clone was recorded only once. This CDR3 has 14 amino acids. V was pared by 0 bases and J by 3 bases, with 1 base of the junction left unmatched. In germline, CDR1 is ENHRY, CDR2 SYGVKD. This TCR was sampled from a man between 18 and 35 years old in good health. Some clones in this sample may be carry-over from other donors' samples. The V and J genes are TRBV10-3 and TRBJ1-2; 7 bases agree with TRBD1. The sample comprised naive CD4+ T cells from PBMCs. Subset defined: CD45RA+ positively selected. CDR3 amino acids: CAISESGTDYGYTF. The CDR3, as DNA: TGTGCCATCAGTGAGTCGGGGACAGACTATGGCTACACCTTC.